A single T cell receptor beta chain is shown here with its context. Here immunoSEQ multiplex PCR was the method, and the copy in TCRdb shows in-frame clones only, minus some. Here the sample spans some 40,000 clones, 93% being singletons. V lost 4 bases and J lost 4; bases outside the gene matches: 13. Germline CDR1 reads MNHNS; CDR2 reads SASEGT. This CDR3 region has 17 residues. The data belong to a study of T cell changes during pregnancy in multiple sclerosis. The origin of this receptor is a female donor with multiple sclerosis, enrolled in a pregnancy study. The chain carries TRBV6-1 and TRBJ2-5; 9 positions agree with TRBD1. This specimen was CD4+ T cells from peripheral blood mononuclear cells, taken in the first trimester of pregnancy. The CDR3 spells CASSVGSRTGALETQYF. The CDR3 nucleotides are TGTGCCAGCAGTGTGGGTTCCCGGACAGGGGCCTTAGAGACCCAGTACTTC.